This T cell receptor (beta chain) is drawn from a study of T cell clonotyping in hematopoietic cell transplantation. Study context: Cytoreduction preceded collection of pretransplant recipient samples. Overall study findings and caveats: Few recipient clonotypes overlapped donors; over 95% were de novo at given depth. Broader posttransplant TCR repertoire diversity was predicted by graft donor and pretransplant recipient Inverse Simpson Index values.

Data came from immunoSEQ multiplex PCR; TCRdb stores just in-frame clones and leaves some out. The data contain fewer than 50,000 clones, 85% to 90% of them singletons. About this clone: Its specificity is unknown.

CDR3 size: 15 residues. V shed 7 bases and J 5 bases; nucleotides not matched to a gene: 11. The germline V gene encodes CDR1 LGHNA and CDR2 YNFKEQ. Noted time point: recipient sample about 28 days before transplant, after cytoreduction. Recipients were bled about 28 days pretransplant and at posttransplant days 30, 100, 180. This sequence was found in a man aged 60 to 75 with biphenotypic leukemia. Some clones in this sample may be carry-over from other donors' samples. This specimen was peripheral blood mononuclear cells, taken before stem cell transplant. The chain recombines TRBV4-2 with TRBJ1-2; 9 bases align to TRBD1. The CDR3 protein is CASTATGGGFYGYTF. The CDR3, as DNA: TGTGCCAGCACCGCAACAGGGGGCGGTTTTTATGGCTACACCTTC.